A single TCR beta chain is shown here with its context. Nashville, Tennessee was home to all donors, each a Caucasian adult. Trimming shortened V by 4 bases and J by 0 bases, and 14 bases separated the two germline ends. There are 15 residues in the CDR3. Germline assignment: CDR1 SGDLS and CDR2 YYNGEE. These data are taken from a study of shared clonotypes between healthy human individuals. Deep was the level at which the assay was run. On sorted subsets, replicate PCRs used approximately 190 ng DNA, or some 27,000 T cell genomes. Per the original methods: Filtering differed for immunoSEQ, which gave only junction sequences without quality scores. Profiling relied on immunoSEQ multiplex PCR, and the TCRdb table lists in-frame clones only, not all of them. V, J and clone size reflect that table, while D and trimming were determined from the DNA. This sample yields 600,000 to 750,000 clones, of which roughly 87% are seen a single time; roughly 36% belongs to the top ten.

This chain links TRBV9 with TRBJ2-7; D remains unclear. The TCR sequence derives from a man aged 18 to 30 in good health. Some clones in this sample may be carry-over from other donors' samples. Material: memory CD8+ T cells from PBMCs. As to subset: CD45RO+ cells pooled with CCR7-negative TemRA cells. The CDR3 sequence: CASSPNSLLSYEQYF. CDR3 DNA sequence: TGTGCCAGCAGCCCCAACAGCCTACTCTCCTACGAGCAGTACTTC.